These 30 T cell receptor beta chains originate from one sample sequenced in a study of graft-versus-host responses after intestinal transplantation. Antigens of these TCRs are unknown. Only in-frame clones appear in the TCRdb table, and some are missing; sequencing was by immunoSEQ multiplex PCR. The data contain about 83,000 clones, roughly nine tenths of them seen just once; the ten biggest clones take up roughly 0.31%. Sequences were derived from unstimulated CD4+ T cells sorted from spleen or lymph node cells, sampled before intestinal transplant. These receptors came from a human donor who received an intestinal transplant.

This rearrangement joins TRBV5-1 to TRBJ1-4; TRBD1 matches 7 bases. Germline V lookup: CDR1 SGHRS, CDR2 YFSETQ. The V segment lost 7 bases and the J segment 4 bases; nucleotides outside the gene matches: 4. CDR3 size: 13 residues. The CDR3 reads CASSGQSNEKLFF. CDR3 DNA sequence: TGCGCCAGCTCGGGACAGAGTAATGAAAAACTGTTTTTT.

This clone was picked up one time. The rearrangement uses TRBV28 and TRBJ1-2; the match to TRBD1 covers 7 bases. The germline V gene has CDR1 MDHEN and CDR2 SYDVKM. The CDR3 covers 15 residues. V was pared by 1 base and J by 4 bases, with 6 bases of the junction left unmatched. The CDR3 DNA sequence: TGTGCCAGCAGTTTATCGTGGCAGGGGGTCTATGGCTACACCTTC. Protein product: CASSLSWQGVYGYTF.

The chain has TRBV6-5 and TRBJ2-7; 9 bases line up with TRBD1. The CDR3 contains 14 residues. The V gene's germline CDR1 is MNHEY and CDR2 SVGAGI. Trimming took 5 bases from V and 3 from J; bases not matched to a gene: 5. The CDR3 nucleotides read TGTGCCAGCAGTCCGCGACAGGGGGACTACGAGCAGTACTTC. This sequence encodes CASSPRQGDYEQYF.

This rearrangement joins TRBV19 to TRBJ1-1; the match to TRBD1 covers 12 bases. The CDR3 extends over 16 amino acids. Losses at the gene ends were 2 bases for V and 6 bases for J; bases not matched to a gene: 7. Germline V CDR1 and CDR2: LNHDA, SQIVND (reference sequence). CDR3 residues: CASSIPGGQGAAEAFF. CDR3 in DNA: TGTGCCAGTAGTATACCGGGGGGACAGGGGGCTGCTGAAGCTTTCTTT. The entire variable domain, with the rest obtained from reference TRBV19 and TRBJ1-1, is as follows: DGGITQSPKYLFRKEGQNVTLSCEQNLNHDAMYWYRQDPGQGLRLIYYSQIVNDFQKGDIAEGYSVSREKKESFPLTVTSAQKNPTAFYLCASSIPGGQGAAEAFFGQGTRLTVV.

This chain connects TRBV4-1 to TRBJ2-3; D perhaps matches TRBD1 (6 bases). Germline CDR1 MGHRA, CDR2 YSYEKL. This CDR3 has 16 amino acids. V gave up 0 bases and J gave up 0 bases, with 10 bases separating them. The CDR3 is CASSQEGRGSTDTQYF. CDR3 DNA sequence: TGCGCCAGCAGCCAAGAAGGCAGGGGTAGCACAGATACGCAGTATTTT.

Here the CDR3 DNA reads TGTGCCAGCAGCCGACAGGGTGCCTACGAGCAGTACTTC. It translates to CASSRQGAYEQYF. The chain couples TRBV7-9 to TRBJ2-7; the match to TRBD1 covers 7 bases. CDR1 is SEHNR, CDR2 FQNEAQ, per germline (reference sequence). Trimming removed 5 bases from V and 2 bases from J; junction bases left unmatched: 3. This CDR3 has 13 amino acids.

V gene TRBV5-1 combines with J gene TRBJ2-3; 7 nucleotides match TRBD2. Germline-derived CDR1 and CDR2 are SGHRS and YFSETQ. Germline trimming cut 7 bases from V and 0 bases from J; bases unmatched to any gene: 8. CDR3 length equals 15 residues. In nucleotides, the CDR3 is TGCGCCAGCCTGAGCGGGAACCCTAGCACAGATACGCAGTATTTT. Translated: CASLSGNPSTDTQYF.

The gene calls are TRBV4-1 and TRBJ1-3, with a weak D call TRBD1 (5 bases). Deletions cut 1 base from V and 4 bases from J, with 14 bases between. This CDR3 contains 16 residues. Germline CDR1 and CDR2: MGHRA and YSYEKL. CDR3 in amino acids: CASSQVPTEKGNTIYF. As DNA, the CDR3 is TGCGCCAGCAGCCAAGTCCCGACAGAGAAGGGAAACACCATATATTTT.

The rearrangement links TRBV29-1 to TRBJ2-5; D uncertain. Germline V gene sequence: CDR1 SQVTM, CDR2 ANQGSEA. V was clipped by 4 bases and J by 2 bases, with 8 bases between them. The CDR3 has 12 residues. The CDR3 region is CSVVSRQETQYF. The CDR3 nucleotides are TGCAGCGTTGTATCCAGGCAAGAGACCCAGTACTTC.

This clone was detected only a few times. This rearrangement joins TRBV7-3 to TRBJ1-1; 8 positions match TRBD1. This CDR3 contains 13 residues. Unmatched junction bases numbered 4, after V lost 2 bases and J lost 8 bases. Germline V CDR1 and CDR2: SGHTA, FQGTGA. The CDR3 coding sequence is TGTGCCAGCAGCTTAGGGGCAGGGGGCGAAGCTTTCTTT. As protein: CASSLGAGGEAFF.

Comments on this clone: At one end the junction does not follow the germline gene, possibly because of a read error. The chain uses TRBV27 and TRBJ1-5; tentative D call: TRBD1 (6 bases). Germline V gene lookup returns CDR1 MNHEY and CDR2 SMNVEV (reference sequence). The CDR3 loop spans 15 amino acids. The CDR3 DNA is TGTGTCAGCAGTTCTCACCAGGGGAGAAATCAGCCCCAGCATTTT. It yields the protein CVSSSHQGRNQPQHF.

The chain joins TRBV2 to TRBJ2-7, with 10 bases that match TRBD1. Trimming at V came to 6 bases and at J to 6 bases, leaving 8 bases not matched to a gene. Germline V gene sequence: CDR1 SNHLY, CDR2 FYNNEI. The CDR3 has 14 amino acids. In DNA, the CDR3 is TGTGCCAGCAGGAAGGACAGGGGGTTTGGCGAGCAGTACTTC. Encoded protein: CASRKDRGFGEQYF.

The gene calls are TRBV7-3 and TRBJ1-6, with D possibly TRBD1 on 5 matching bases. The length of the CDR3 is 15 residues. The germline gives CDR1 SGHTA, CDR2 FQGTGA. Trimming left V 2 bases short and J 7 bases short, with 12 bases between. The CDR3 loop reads CASSLAGGTNSPLHF. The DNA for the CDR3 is TGTGCCAGCAGCTTAGCTGGGGGGACCAATTCACCCCTCCACTTT.

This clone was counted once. CDR3: CASSGFIAGELFF. The CDR3 nucleotides read TGTGCCAGCAGTGGTTTTATTGCCGGGGAGCTGTTTTTT. This sequence joins TRBV25-1 and TRBJ2-2; D is undetermined. The V gene's germline CDR1 is MGHDK and CDR2 SYGVNS. The CDR3 runs to 13 residues. Trimming cost V 4 bases and J 6 bases, with 9 bases left between them.

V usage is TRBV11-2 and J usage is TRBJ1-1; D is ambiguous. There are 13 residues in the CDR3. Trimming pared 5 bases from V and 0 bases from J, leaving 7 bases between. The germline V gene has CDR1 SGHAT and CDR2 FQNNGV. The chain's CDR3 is CASSLRLNTEAFF. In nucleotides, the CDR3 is TGTGCCAGCAGCCTTCGTTTGAACACTGAAGCTTTCTTT.

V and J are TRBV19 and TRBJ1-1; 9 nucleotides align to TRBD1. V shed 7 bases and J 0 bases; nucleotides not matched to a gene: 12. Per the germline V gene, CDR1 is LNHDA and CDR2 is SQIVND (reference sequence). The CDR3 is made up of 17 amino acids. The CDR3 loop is CASTPGTGGVMNTEAFF. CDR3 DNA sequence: TGTGCCAGTACCCCTGGCACAGGGGGCGTTATGAACACTGAAGCTTTCTTT.

CDR3 in amino acids: CASSLLGRGLADTQYF. The DNA for the CDR3 is TGTGCCAGCAGTTTATTGGGCAGGGGATTAGCAGATACGCAGTATTTT. This chain connects TRBV28 to TRBJ2-3; D might be TRBD1 (6 bases). The CDR3 length is 16 residues. Germline-derived CDR1 and CDR2 are MDHEN and SYDVKM. V lost 1 base to trimming and J lost 4 bases, with 15 bases between them.

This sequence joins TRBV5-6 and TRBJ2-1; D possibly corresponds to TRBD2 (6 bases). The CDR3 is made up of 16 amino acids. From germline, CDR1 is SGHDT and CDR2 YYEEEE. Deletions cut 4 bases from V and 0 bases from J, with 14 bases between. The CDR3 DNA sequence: TGTGCCAGCAGCCGTGGCCTGGGAGGCTCCTACAATGAGCAGTTCTTC. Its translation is CASSRGLGGSYNEQFF.

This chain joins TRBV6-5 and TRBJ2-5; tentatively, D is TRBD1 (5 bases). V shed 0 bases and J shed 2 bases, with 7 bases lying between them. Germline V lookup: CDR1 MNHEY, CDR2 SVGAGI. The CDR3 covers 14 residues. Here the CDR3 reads CASSYSGPQETQYF. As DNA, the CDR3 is TGTGCCAGCAGTTACTCGGGGCCACAAGAGACCCAGTACTTC.

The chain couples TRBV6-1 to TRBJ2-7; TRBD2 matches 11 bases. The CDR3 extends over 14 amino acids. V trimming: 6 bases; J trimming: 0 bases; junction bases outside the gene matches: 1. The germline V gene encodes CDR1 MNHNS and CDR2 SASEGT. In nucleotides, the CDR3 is TGTGCCAGCAGGGGACTAGCGGCCTCCTACGAGCAGTACTTC. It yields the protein CASRGLAASYEQYF.

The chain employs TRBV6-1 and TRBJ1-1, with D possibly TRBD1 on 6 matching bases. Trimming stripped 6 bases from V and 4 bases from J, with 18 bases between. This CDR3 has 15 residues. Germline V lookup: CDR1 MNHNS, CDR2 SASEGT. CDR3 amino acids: CASRKEGGFGTEAFF. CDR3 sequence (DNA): TGTGCCAGCAGGAAGGAGGGGGGGTTTGGCACTGAAGCTTTCTTT.

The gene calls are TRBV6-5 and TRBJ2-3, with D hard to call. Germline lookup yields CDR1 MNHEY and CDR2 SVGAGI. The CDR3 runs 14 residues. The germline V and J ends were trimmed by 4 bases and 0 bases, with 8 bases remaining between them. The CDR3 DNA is TGTGCCAGCAGTTTAAGGAGCAGCACAGATACGCAGTATTTT. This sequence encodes CASSLRSSTDTQYF.

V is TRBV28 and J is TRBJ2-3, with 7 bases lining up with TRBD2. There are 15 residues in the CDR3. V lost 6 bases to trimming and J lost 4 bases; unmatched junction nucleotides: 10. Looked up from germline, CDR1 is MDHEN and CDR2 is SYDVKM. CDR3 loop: CASRPPLAAADTQYF. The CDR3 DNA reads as TGTGCCAGCAGACCCCCCCTAGCGGCCGCAGATACGCAGTATTTT.

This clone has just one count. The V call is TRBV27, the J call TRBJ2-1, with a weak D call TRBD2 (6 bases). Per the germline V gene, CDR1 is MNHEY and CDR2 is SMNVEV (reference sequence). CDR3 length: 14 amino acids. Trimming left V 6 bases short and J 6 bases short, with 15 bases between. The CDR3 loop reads CASSRLLAGNEQFF. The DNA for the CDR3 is TGTGCCAGCAGCCGCCTACTAGCCGGCAATGAGCAGTTCTTC.

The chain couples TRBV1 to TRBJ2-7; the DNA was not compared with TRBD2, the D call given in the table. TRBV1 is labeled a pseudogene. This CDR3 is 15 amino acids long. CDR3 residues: CTSSQDRETSGSQYF. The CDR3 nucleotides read TGCACCAGCAGCCAAGATCGGGAAACTAGCGGGAGTCAGTACTTC.

The CDR3 spells CASSEDRGANYGYTF. CDR3 DNA: TGTGCCAGCAGTGAGGACAGGGGGGCAAACTATGGCTACACCTTC. The V call is TRBV2, the J call TRBJ1-2; 10 bases are shared with TRBD1. The V gene end was trimmed by 3 bases and the J gene end by 2 bases; junction bases not matched to a gene: 3. CDR3 length: 15 amino acids. Germline values: CDR1 SNHLY, CDR2 FYNNEI.

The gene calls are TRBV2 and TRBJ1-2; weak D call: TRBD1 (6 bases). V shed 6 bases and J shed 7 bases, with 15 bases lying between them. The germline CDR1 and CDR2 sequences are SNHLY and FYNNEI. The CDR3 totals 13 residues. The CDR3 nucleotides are TGTGCCAGCAGGACAGGCCCACCCGGTGGCTACACCTTC. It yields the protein CASRTGPPGGYTF.

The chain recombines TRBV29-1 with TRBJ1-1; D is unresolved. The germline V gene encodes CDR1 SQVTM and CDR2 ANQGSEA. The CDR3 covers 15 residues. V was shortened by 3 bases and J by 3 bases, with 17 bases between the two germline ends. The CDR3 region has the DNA TGCAGCGTTGAGGCGAAGCTCCGGGGAGACACTGAAGCTTTCTTT. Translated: CSVEAKLRGDTEAFF.

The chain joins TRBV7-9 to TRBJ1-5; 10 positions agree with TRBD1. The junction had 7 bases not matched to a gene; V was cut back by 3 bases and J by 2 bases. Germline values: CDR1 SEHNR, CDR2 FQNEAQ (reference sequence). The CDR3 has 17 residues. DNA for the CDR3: TGTGCCAGCAGCTTTGCAACCGGGACAGGGGGCAATCAGCCCCAGCATTTT. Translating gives CASSFATGTGGNQPQHF.

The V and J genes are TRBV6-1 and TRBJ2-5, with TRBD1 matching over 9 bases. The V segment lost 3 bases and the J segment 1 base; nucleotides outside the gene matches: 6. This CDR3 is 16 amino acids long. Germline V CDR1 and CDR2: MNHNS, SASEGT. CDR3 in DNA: TGTGCCAGCAGTGACCCGGGACAGGGCCTCCAAGAGACCCAGTACTTC. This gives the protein CASSDPGQGLQETQYF.